Listed here are 5 T cell receptor beta chains from one sample, sequenced in a study of CD8 T cells in ankylosing spondylitis. Whole-study results and caveats: Seemingly distinctive of ankylosing spondylitis blood was a TCR beta motif formed by eight highly homologous variants.

The antigens for these receptors are not known. One entry per CDR3 protein results from TCRdb running MiXCR on the 5' RACE reads. The data show a few hundred thousand distinct CDR3 sequences, around 8% seen once. The sample consisted of blood, either unsorted or a sorted T cell fraction (not recorded which). Source of these receptors: a male donor with ankylosing spondylitis.

This clonotype was seen many times. The rearrangement uses TRBV10-3 and TRBJ1-5; perhaps TRBD1 as D (6 bases). Per the germline V gene, CDR1 is ENHRY and CDR2 is SYGVKD. The CDR3 spans 13 residues. Trimming stripped 6 bases from V and 7 bases from J, with 13 bases between. For the CDR3, the DNA is TGTGCCATCAGGGAGGGGGAGGGACAGCCCCAGCATTTT. It encodes CAIREGEGQPQHF.

The chain combines TRBV9 with TRBJ2-1; 12 bases line up with TRBD1. CDR3 length: 17 residues. Germline V lookup: CDR1 SGDLS, CDR2 YYNGEE. V was pared by 3 bases and J by 9 bases, with 13 bases of the junction left unmatched. CDR3 bases: TGTGCCAGCAGCGGGGGACAGGGGGCTGATATAAGGGGTGAGCAGTTCTTC. Residues: CASSGGQGADIRGEQFF.

This clonotype came up a few times. The chain joins TRBV29-1 to TRBJ2-1, with D possibly being TRBD1 (6 bases). Germline CDR1 reads SQVTM; CDR2 reads ANQGSEA. CDR3 length: 14 residues. V shed 4 bases and J shed 0 bases, with 10 bases lying between them. CDR3 bases: TGCAGCGTTGTTAGAGGGGGCTCCTACAATGAGCAGTTCTTC. This sequence encodes CSVVRGGSYNEQFF.

This clonotype has a handful of counts. The genes are TRBV20-1 and TRBJ1-5, with unresolved D. Deletions cut 4 bases from V and 3 bases from J, with 10 bases between. The CDR3 is 13 residues long. Germline loops: CDR1 DFQATT, CDR2 SNEGSKA (reference sequence). CDR3 protein: CSATRANNQPQHF. DNA for the CDR3: TGCAGTGCTACCCGGGCCAACAATCAGCCCCAGCATTTT.

This clonotype was observed a few times. The chain links TRBV29-1 to TRBJ2-7, with D unresolved. Trimming left V 4 bases short and J 3 bases short, with 7 bases between. Germline lookup yields CDR1 SQVTM and CDR2 ANQGSEA. The CDR3 totals 11 residues. In DNA, the CDR3 is TGCAGCGTTGTCAGGAGCTACGAGCAGTACTTC. It is translated as CSVVRSYEQYF.